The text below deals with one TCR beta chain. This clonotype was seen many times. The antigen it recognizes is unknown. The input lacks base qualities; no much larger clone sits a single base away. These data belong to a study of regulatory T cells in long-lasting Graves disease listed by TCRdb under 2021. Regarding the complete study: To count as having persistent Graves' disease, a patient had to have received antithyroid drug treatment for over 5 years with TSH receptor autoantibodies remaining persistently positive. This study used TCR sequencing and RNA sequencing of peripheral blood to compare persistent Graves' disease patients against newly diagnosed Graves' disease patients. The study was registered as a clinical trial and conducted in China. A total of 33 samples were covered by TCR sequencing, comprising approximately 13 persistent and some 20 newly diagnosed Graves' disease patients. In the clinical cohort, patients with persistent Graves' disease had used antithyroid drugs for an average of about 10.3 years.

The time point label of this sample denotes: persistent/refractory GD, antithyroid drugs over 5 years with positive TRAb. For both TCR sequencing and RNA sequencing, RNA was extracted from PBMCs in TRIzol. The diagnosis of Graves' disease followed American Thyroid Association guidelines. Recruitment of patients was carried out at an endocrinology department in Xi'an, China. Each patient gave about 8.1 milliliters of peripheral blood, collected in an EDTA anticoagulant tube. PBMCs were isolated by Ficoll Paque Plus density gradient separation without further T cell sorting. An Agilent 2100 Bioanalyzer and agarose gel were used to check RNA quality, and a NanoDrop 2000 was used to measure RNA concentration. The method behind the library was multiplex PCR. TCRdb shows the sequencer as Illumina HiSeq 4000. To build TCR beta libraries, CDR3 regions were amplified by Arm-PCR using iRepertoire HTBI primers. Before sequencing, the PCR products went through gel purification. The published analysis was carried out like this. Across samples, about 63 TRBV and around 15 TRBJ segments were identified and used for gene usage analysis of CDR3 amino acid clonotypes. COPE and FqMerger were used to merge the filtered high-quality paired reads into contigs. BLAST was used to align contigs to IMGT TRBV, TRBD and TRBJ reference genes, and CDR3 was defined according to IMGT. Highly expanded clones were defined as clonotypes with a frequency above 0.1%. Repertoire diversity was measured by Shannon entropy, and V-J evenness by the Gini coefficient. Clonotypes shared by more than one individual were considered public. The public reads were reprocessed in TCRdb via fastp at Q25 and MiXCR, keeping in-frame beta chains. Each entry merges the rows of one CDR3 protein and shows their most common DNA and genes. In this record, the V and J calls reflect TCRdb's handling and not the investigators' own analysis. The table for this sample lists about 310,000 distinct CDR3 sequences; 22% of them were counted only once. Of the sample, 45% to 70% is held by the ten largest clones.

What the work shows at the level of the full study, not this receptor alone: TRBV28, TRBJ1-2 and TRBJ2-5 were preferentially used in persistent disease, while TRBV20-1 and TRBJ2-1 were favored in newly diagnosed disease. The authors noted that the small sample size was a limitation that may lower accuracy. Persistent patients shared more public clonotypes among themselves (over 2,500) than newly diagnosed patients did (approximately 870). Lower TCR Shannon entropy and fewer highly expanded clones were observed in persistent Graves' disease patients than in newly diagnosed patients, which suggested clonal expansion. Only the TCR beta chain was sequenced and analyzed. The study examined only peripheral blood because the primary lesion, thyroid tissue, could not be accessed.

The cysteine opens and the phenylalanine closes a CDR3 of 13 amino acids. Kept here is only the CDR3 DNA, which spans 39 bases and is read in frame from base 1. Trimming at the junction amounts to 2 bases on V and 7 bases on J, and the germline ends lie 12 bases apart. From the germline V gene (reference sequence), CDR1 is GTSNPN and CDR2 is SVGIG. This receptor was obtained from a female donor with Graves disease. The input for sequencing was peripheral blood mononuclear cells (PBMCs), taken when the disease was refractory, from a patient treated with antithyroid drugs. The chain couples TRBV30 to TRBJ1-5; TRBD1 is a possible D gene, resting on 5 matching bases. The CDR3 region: CAWSKGKGQPQHF. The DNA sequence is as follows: TGTGCCTGGAGTAAGGGGAAGGGGCAGCCCCAGCATTTT.